This is a list of T cell receptor beta chains from one sample in a study of response to subunit inactivated influenza vaccine. TCRdb redid the calling of the RT-PCR reads with MiXCR, one entry per CDR3 protein. Here the sample spans 650,000 to 850,000 distinct CDR3 sequences, over 11% being singletons. Sample: PBMCs from blood, taken around 14 days before vaccination. The receptor source for this set is a man aged 50 to 60 who received an inactivated influenza vaccine. Each CDR3 is given with its conserved first and last residue. The order of the fields is J gene, V gene, D gene, clone size, CDR3 DNA, CDR3 protein. The D gene is left open where the match is weak. The size entry is marked missing in some rows and otherwise reads once, few, many or a size class.

TRBJ2-7,TRBV20-1,NA,NA,TGCAGTGCTAGATCAGGGGCTACGATCTACGAGCAGTACTTC,CSARSGATIYEQYF
TRBJ2-7,TRBV29-1,NA,many,TGCAGCGTTGAAGAGGGGAGCTCCTACGAGCAGTACTTC,CSVEEGSSYEQYF
TRBJ2-7,TRBV4-1,NA,few,TGCGCCAGCAGCCACTATACCGGGACACTTTCCTACGAGCAGTACTTC,CASSHYTGTLSYEQYF
TRBJ1-1,TRBV6-5,TRBD1,few,TGTGCCAGCAGTTCGACAGGGGACCTTCGGGCTTTCTTT,CASSSTGDLRAFF
TRBJ2-1,TRBV7-8,NA,NA,TGTGCCAGCAGCTTAGTAGGATTAGATTACAATGAGCAGTTCTTC,CASSLVGLDYNEQFF
TRBJ1-1,TRBV4-3,NA,NA,TGCGCCAGCAGCCAAGACGTGGGGGGGGACACTGAAGCTTTCTTT,CASSQDVGGDTEAFF
TRBJ2-7,TRBV6-2/TRBV6-3,NA,few,TGTGCCAGCAGTTACTCGGGCGGGGTAATTTCCTACGAGCAGTACTTC,CASSYSGGVISYEQYF
TRBJ2-3,TRBV12-3/TRBV12-4,NA,many,TGTGCCAGCAGTTCCGGGACGCAGTATTTT,CASSSGTQYF
TRBJ1-4,TRBV12-3/TRBV12-4,NA,NA,TGTGCCAGCAGTTTAACGAGGGAACTGTTTTTT,CASSLTRELFF
TRBJ2-5,TRBV28,TRBD2,NA,TGTGCCAGCAGTTTATTCCAACTAGCGGGAGAGACCCAGTACTTC,CASSLFQLAGETQYF
TRBJ2-5,TRBV6-5,TRBD2,many,TGTGCCAGCAGACGGGGGGGGGAGACCCAGTACTTC,CASRRGGETQYF
TRBJ2-3,TRBV7-2,NA,many,TGTGCCAGCAGCTCGTTCCTCACAGATACGCAGTATTTT,CASSSFLTDTQYF
TRBJ1-5,TRBV4-3,NA,NA,TGCGCCAGCAGCCAAGAAGTGGGGAACAATCAGCCCCAGCATTTT,CASSQEVGNNQPQHF
TRBJ1-2,TRBV5-6,NA,NA,TGTGCCAGCAGCTTGGGGGGTCTCGATGGCTACACCTTC,CASSLGGLDGYTF
TRBJ2-6,TRBV5-6,NA,few,TGTGCCAGCAGCTTTTTGAGCTCTGGGGCCAACGTCCTGACTTTC,CASSFLSSGANVLTF
TRBJ1-1,TRBV7-2,NA,few,TGTGCCAGCAGCACTACAGGGTTGCTAAACACTGAAGCTTTCTTT,CASSTTGLLNTEAFF
TRBJ1-1,TRBV7-9,NA,NA,TGTGCCAGCAGCATGGGACAAGAAGCTTTCTTT,CASSMGQEAFF
TRBJ2-7,TRBV10-3,NA,NA,TGTGCCATCAGTGAGTCGTATGGGGGCTACGAGCAGTACTTC,CAISESYGGYEQYF
TRBJ2-5,TRBV20-1,NA,NA,TGCAGTGCTAGGACGGGAAACCAAGAGACCCAGTACTTC,CSARTGNQETQYF
TRBJ2-7,TRBV4-3,NA,NA,TGCGCCAGCAGCCAGGATGACAGATATTACTACGAGCAGTACTTC,CASSQDDRYYYEQYF
TRBJ2-7,TRBV5-1,NA,NA,TGCGCCAGCAGCTTGGACCCGGGCCTGTACGAGCAGTACTTC,CASSLDPGLYEQYF
TRBJ1-1,TRBV7-9,NA,NA,TGTGCCAGCAGCAAACGGGAAAACACTGAAGCTTTCTTT,CASSKRENTEAFF
TRBJ2-5,TRBV2,TRBD1,few,TGTGCCAGCAGACGGCGGACAGGGGGCTATCAAGAGACCCAGTACTTC,CASRRRTGGYQETQYF
TRBJ2-3,TRBV20-1,TRBD2,NA,TGCAGTGCTCCCACTAGCGGGAGAGGCACAGATACGCAGTATTTT,CSAPTSGRGTDTQYF